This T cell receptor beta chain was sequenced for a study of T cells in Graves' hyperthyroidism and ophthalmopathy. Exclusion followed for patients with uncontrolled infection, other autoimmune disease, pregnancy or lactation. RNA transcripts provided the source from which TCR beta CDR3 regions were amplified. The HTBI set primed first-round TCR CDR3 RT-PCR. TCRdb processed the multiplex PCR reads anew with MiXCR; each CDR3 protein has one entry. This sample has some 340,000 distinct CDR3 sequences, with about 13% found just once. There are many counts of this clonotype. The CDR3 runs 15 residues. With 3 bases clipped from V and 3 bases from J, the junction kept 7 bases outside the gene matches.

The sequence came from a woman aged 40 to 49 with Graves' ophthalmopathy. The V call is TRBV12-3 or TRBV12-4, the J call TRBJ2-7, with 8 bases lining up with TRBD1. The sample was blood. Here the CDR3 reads CASSFGTGLYYEQYF. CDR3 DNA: TGTGCCAGCAGTTTTGGGACAGGCCTCTACTACGAGCAGTACTTC.